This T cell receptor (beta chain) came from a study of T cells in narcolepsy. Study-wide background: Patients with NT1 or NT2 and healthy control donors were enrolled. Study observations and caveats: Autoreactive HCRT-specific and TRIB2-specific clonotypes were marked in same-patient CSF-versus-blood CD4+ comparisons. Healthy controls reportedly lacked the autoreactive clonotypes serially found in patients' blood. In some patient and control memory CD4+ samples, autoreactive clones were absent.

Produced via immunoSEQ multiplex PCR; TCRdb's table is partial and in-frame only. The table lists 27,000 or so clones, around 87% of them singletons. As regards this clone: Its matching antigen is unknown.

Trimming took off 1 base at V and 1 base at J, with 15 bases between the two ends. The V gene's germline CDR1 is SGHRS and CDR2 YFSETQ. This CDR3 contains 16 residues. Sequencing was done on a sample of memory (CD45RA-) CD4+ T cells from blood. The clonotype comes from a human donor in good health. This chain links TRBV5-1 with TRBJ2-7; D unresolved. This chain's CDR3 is CASSLKPTAISYEQYF. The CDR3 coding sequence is TGCGCCAGCAGCTTGAAACCAACCGCCATTTCCTACGAGCAGTACTTC.